The 8 T cell receptor beta chains below come from one sample, sequenced in a study of blood T cell repertoires in COVID-19. TCRdb keeps only in-frame clones here, not all; method: immunoSEQ multiplex PCR. The table has some 50,000 clones, roughly 84% seen once; the top ten hold about 2.6%. Material for sequencing was peripheral blood. The origin of the receptors is a man aged 50 to 59 with acute or convalescent COVID-19.

This chain uses TRBV9 with TRBJ2-5, with 8 bases lining up with TRBD1. V trimming: 4 bases; J trimming: 4 bases; junction bases outside the gene matches: 12. CDR1 is SGDLS, CDR2 YYNGEE, per germline. There are 16 residues in the CDR3. The CDR3 DNA reads TGTGCCAGCAGCACCGGAGACAGGGGATATTCAGAGACCCAGTACTTC. Amino acid sequence: CASSTGDRGYSETQYF.

Written as DNA, the CDR3 is TGTGCCAGCAGCCTGCGGGGGCCACAAGAGACCCAGTACTTC. Encoded protein: CASSLRGPQETQYF. This chain uses TRBV5-4 with TRBJ2-5, with TRBD2 as a possible D gene (7 bases). This CDR3 spans 14 amino acids. The germline gives CDR1 SGHNT, CDR2 YYREEE (reference sequence). V lost 4 bases and J lost 2, with 12 bases in between.

The chain couples TRBV5-4 to TRBJ1-6, with 8 positions matching TRBD1. Germline V gene data show CDR1 as SGHNT and CDR2 as YYREEE (reference sequence). The V gene end was trimmed by 3 bases and the J gene end by 7 bases; junction bases not matched to a gene: 3. The CDR3 has 14 residues. The CDR3 sequence is CASSWTGTNSPLHF. The CDR3 DNA is TGTGCCAGCAGCTGGACAGGGACGAATTCACCCCTCCACTTT.

The chain combines TRBV12-5 with TRBJ1-1; unclear D gene. Germline CDR1 and CDR2: LGHNT and FRNRAP. The CDR3 sequence is 13 residues long. V was pared by 3 bases and J by 2 bases, with 7 bases between. CDR3 amino acids: CASGLQFNTEAFF. CDR3 in DNA: TGTGCTAGTGGTTTACAGTTTAACACTGAAGCTTTCTTT.

CDR3 region: CSVAGAAGQPQHF. CDR3 nucleotides: TGCAGCGTTGCAGGGGCTGCGGGTCAGCCCCAGCATTTT. The J gene is TRBJ1-5, the V gene TRBV29-1, with D possibly matching TRBD1 (6 bases). Germline V gene lookup returns CDR1 SQVTM and CDR2 ANQGSEA. This CDR3 is built from 13 residues. V lost 4 bases and J 6 bases, leaving 13 bases between the germline ends.

The rearrangement joins TRBV6-5 to TRBJ1-4; TRBD1 might be the D (5 bases). The CDR3 is 14 residues long. The V and J ends lost 6 bases and 8 bases respectively, with 16 bases between them. Germline-derived CDR1 and CDR2 are MNHEY and SVGAGI. CDR3 sequence reads: CASRLRGWGEKLFF. The DNA for the CDR3 is TGTGCCAGCAGACTCCGCGGATGGGGCGAAAAACTGTTTTTT.

CDR3 residues: CASSHSPGQGDGYTF. The CDR3 DNA reads TGTGCCAGCAGCCACTCCCCAGGACAGGGAGATGGCTACACCTTC. This chain uses TRBV3-1 (or the pseudogene TRBV3-2) with TRBJ1-2; 8 nucleotides agree with TRBD1. Germline V gives CDR1 LGHDT, CDR2 YNNKEL (reference sequence). V lost 3 bases to trimming and J lost 6 bases; unmatched junction nucleotides: 9. CDR3 length equals 15 residues.

The genes are TRBV11-2 and TRBJ2-1; a weak D match, TRBD2 (5 bases). V dropped 3 bases and J dropped 6 bases, with 9 bases sitting between them. The germline V gene has CDR1 SGHAT and CDR2 FQNNGV. The CDR3 is 13 residues long. CDR3 DNA sequence: TGTGCCAGCAGCTTGAATAGCGTCAATGAGCAGTTCTTC. Protein: CASSLNSVNEQFF.